A selection of T cell receptor beta chains follows, all from one sample in a study of T-cell reconstitution after alpha-beta-depleted transplantation in children. From the PCR reads, TCRdb called clonotypes with MiXCR, one entry per CDR3 protein. The table includes some 300,000 distinct CDR3 sequences, approximately 10% detected once. The sequencing here drew on PBMCs from the stem cell graft donor, taken from the stem cell graft. The origin of the receptors is a human donor who donated a stem cell graft to a child with acute lymphoblastic leukemia. The CDR3 runs from the conserved cysteine through the conserved F or W. D genes are given only for firm matches. Clone size is not always given. Where it is, it says once, few, many or a class for expanded clones.

d_gene	v_gene	j_gene	abundance	CDR3aa	CDR3nt
.	TRBV5-1	TRBJ1-5	many	CASSLGQSNQPQHF	TGCGCCAGCAGCTTGGGTCAGAGCAATCAGCCCCAGCATTTT
TRBD1	TRBV7-3	TRBJ2-6	.	CASSILTGAGANVLTF	TGTGCCAGCAGCATCCTGACAGGGGCTGGGGCCAACGTCCTGACTTTC
.	TRBV24-1	TRBJ1-5	few	CATTAGGNQPQHF	TGTGCCACCACCGCGGGAGGCAATCAGCCCCAGCATTTT
.	TRBV27	TRBJ2-7	.	CASSFSSQTYEQYF	TGTGCCAGCAGTTTTTCTAGCCAGACCTACGAGCAGTACTTC
.	TRBV5-1	TRBJ2-1	many	CASSFGQGGGNEQFF	TGCGCCAGCAGCTTCGGACAGGGAGGGGGCAATGAGCAGTTCTTC
.	TRBV7-9	TRBJ2-3	few	CASSPGRGTSTDTQYF	TGTGCCAGCAGCCCCGGACGGGGAACTAGCACAGATACGCAGTATTTT
TRBD1	TRBV18	TRBJ2-4	.	CASSPMTGENIQYF	TGTGCCAGCTCACCCATGACAGGGGAAAACATTCAGTACTTC
.	TRBV7-9	TRBJ2-7	few	CASSSDSLEQYF	TGTGCCAGCAGCTCGGACAGTCTCGAGCAGTACTTC
.	TRBV12-3/TRBV12-4	TRBJ2-1	.	CASSFEVLGEQFF	TGTGCCAGCAGTTTCGAAGTTTTGGGTGAGCAGTTCTTC
TRBD1	TRBV27	TRBJ2-2	few	CATHASRGFATGELFF	TGTGCCACCCATGCGTCCAGGGGGTTCGCCACCGGGGAGCTGTTTTTT
.	TRBV5-6	TRBJ1-1	few	CASSLGLGEAFF	TGTGCCAGCAGCCTCGGTCTGGGTGAAGCTTTCTTT
TRBD1	TRBV18	TRBJ2-7	.	CASSPPGQGEQYF	TGTGCCAGCTCACCCCCAGGACAGGGCGAGCAGTACTTC
.	TRBV5-5	TRBJ1-2	.	CASSPGSYGYTF	TGTGCCAGCAGCCCAGGATCGTATGGCTACACCTTC
TRBD2	TRBV7-2	TRBJ2-5	few	CASSLNLAGGLYF	TGTGCCAGCAGCTTAAACCTAGCGGGAGGCCTGTACTTC
TRBD1	TRBV27	TRBJ2-5	few	CASSRATGEETQYF	TGTGCCAGCAGTCGTGCCACAGGGGAAGAGACCCAGTACTTC
.	TRBV11-3	TRBJ2-3	.	CASSAGGVTDTQYF	TGTGCCAGCAGCGCAGGGGGGGTCACAGATACGCAGTATTTT
TRBD1	TRBV20-1	TRBJ1-6	few	CSANRGASGDSPLHF	TGCAGTGCGAACAGGGGAGCGTCAGGCGATTCACCCCTCCACTTT
TRBD2	TRBV11-1	TRBJ2-7	.	CASSDGLAGTVGDYEQYF	TGTGCCAGCAGCGACGGACTAGCGGGAACGGTGGGTGACTACGAGCAGTACTTC
.	TRBV12-3/TRBV12-4	TRBJ2-7	.	CASSLSMEGEQYF	TGTGCCAGCAGTTTAAGTATGGAGGGGGAGCAGTACTTC
TRBD2	TRBV7-8	TRBJ2-1	few	CASSLALTSGRFHEQFF	TGTGCCAGCAGCTTAGCCCTAACTAGCGGGAGGTTCCATGAGCAGTTCTTC
TRBD1	TRBV12-3/TRBV12-4	TRBJ2-2	.	CASGPGTGNTGELFF	TGTGCCAGCGGTCCCGGGACAGGGAACACCGGGGAGCTGTTTTTT
.	TRBV27	TRBJ1-2	.	CASSRRRGAQGANYGYTF	TGTGCCAGCAGCAGGCGGCGGGGGGCCCAGGGAGCTAACTATGGCTACACCTTC
TRBD2	TRBV28	TRBJ2-2	.	CASSLQLAGGGNGELFF	TGTGCCAGCAGTTTACAACTAGCGGGAGGAGGCAACGGGGAGCTGTTTTTT
.	TRBV5-1	TRBJ2-2	many	CASNLVGSTGELFF	TGCGCCAGCAACCTCGTGGGCAGCACCGGGGAGCTGTTTTTT
.	TRBV5-8	TRBJ1-3	many	CASSLEGAIAGNTIYF	TGTGCCAGCAGCTTGGAAGGGGCGATTGCTGGAAACACCATATATTTT
.	TRBV21-1	TRBJ1-4	few	CASSKEGKAWEKLFF	TGTGCCAGCAGCAAAGAAGGCAAGGCGTGGGAAAAACTGTTTTTT
TRBD1	TRBV29-1	TRBJ1-5	.	CSARDRGSNQPQHF	TGCAGCGCCCGGGACAGGGGAAGCAATCAGCCCCAGCATTTT
TRBD2	TRBV4-1	TRBJ2-3	few	CASSQDTSGSALDTQYF	TGCGCCAGCAGCCAAGACACTAGCGGGAGCGCCTTAGATACGCAGTATTTT
.	TRBV7-9	TRBJ1-4	.	CASSRGGAPNEKLFF	TGTGCCAGCAGCCGTGGGGGAGCCCCCAATGAAAAACTGTTTTTT
.	TRBV19	TRBJ2-3	.	CASSMGWSVASTDTQYF	TGTGCCAGTAGTATGGGTTGGTCAGTTGCTAGCACAGATACGCAGTATTTT
.	TRBV7-6	TRBJ2-3	many	CASSLARGTDTQYF	TGTGCCAGCAGCTTAGCGCGGGGCACAGATACGCAGTATTTT
.	TRBV7-3	TRBJ1-6	few	CASSLTGTPVARPLHF	TGTGCCAGCAGCTTAACTGGCACCCCAGTGGCGAGACCCCTCCACTTT
.	TRBV4-3	TRBJ2-7	.	CASSQAGLGGYEQYF	TGCGCCAGCAGCCAAGCAGGGTTAGGAGGCTACGAGCAGTACTTC
.	TRBV7-2	TRBJ1-4	.	CASSLGGLGNEKLFF	TGTGCCAGCAGCTTAGGTGGTTTGGGGAATGAAAAACTGTTTTTT
TRBD1	TRBV28	TRBJ2-3	few	CASSFAGGSTDTQYF	TGTGCCAGCAGTTTTGCAGGGGGCAGCACAGATACGCAGTATTTT
.	TRBV4-2	TRBJ1-6	few	CASSQVSGRMDSPLHF	TGTGCCAGCAGCCAAGTTTCCGGACGGATGGATTCACCCCTCCACTTT
.	TRBV20-1	TRBJ1-1	few	CSAQKTRNTEAFF	TGCAGTGCTCAAAAGACACGGAACACTGAAGCTTTCTTT
.	TRBV29-1	TRBJ2-6	.	CSVSRGAGANGLTF	TGCAGCGTTTCACGGGGAGCTGGGGCCAACGGCCTGACTTTC
.	TRBV10-2	TRBJ2-7	many	CASSEYPSYEQYF	TGCGCCAGCAGTGAGTACCCCTCCTACGAGCAGTACTTC